This TCR beta chain was sequenced during a study of blood T cell repertoires in COVID-19. The wider study: Sites in the United States, Italy and Spain provided acute and convalescent COVID-19 samples. T cells, B-cell-depleted T cells, or PBMCs supplied cDNA or gDNA.

Which cohort a participant joined came from the clinical history participants gave. The CDR3 runs to 16 residues. Germline V CDR1 and CDR2: SGHTS, YDEGEE. Losses at the gene ends were 4 bases for V and 6 bases for J; bases not matched to a gene: 12. This clone was seen only once. Per the original data handling: Estimation of nucleated cell counts was performed using reference gene primer amplification. Profiling relied on immunoSEQ multiplex PCR, and the TCRdb table lists in-frame clones only, not all of them. That table supplies the V and J calls and clone size; D and trimming were determined from the DNA. Seen here are roughly 300,000 clones, around 85% observed once, and the top ten hold roughly 2.6%.

The source of this sequence is a woman aged 50 to 60 who had recovered from COVID-19. Sequences were obtained from PBMCs or T cells enriched from blood (not recorded which). The rearrangement joins TRBV5-8 to TRBJ1-5; 8 positions match TRBD1. The CDR3 protein is CASSTLDRGSGQPQHF. CDR3 DNA sequence: TGTGCCAGCAGCACCCTCGACAGGGGTAGTGGTCAGCCCCAGCATTTT.